A single sample gave rise to the 13 T cell receptor beta chains below, sequenced in a study of identical twins. TCRdb re-called the 5' RACE reads with MiXCR, one entry per CDR3 protein. The sample has 300,000 to 350,000 distinct CDR3 sequences, around 12% seen once; the top ten hold about 7%. The data were also submitted as part of a second study, on yellow fever vaccine responses in identical twins.

Sequenced sample: CD8+ T cells sorted from blood. These receptors came from a young woman in good health.

This clonotype was counted ten times or more. The genes are TRBV12-3 or TRBV12-4 and TRBJ2-3; 11 bases line up with TRBD1. This CDR3 comprises 14 residues. V was clipped by 5 bases and J by 3 bases; unmatched bases: 1. The CDR3 loop is CASSGTGGTDTQYF. As DNA, the CDR3 is TGTGCCAGCAGTGGGACAGGGGGGACAGATACGCAGTATTTT.

This clonotype showed up just a few times. The chain links TRBV7-8 to TRBJ1-2, with TRBD1 as a possible D gene (6 bases). CDR3 size: 13 residues. Trimming removed 5 bases at V and 14 bases at J, with 21 bases between. The germline V gene has CDR1 SGHVS and CDR2 FQNEAQ. CDR3 amino acids: CASSQRDTEAETF. CDR3 in DNA: TGTGCCAGCAGCCAACGGGACACCGAGGCGGAAACCTTC.

The chain couples TRBV20-1 to TRBJ2-6; 10 bases are a match to TRBD1. Trimming took 0 bases from V and 0 from J; bases not matched to a gene: 8. The germline V gene encodes CDR1 DFQATT and CDR2 SNEGSKA (reference sequence). This CDR3 contains 19 residues. This CDR3 reads CSARDFRDRGPSGANVLTF. The CDR3 DNA is TGCAGTGCTAGAGATTTCCGGGACAGGGGACCCTCTGGGGCCAACGTCCTGACTTTC.

This clonotype was observed a few times. The chain joins TRBV2 to TRBJ2-2, with D tentatively TRBD2 (5 bases). The CDR3 has 13 amino acids. Trimming cost V 6 bases and J 8 bases, with 13 bases left between them. Germline values: CDR1 SNHLY, CDR2 FYNNEI. The CDR3: CASSEDAGGELFF. CDR3 bases: TGTGCCAGCAGCGAGGATGCGGGTGGGGAGCTGTTTTTT.

This clonotype showed up many times. The chain has TRBV5-1 and TRBJ1-1; TRBD1 agrees at 7 bases. The CDR3 spans 15 residues. After removal of 4 bases from V and 1 base from J, the junction contained 7 bases not matched to a gene. The germline CDR1 and CDR2 sequences are SGHRS and YFSETQ. This CDR3 reads CASSGTGTANTEAFF. The CDR3 DNA reads as TGCGCCAGCAGCGGGACCGGGACAGCGAACACTGAAGCTTTCTTT.

The rearrangement links TRBV4-1 to TRBJ2-1; D remains ambiguous. Trimming took 0 bases from V and 2 from J, leaving 11 bases between them. This CDR3 contains 16 residues. Germline lookup yields CDR1 MGHRA and CDR2 YSYEKL. CDR3 amino acids: CASSQDDGSTYNEQFF. The CDR3, as DNA: TGCGCCAGCAGCCAAGATGACGGCTCCACCTACAATGAGCAGTTCTTC.

The chain links TRBV7-9 to TRBJ1-1; tentatively, D is TRBD1 (5 bases). From germline, CDR1 is SEHNR and CDR2 FQNEAQ (reference sequence). The V gene lost 2 bases and the J gene lost 7 bases, with 8 bases spanning the gap. CDR3 length: 12 amino acids. The CDR3 DNA reads TGTGCCAGCAGCTTAAGCACAGGTGAAGCTTTCTTT. The encoded protein is CASSLSTGEAFF.

V is TRBV12-3 or TRBV12-4 and J is TRBJ1-2; possibly TRBD1 for D (6 bases). The CDR3 extends over 13 amino acids. V was cut by 7 bases and J by 4 bases, with 13 bases left in between. The CDR3 spells CASTGDRRYGYTF. For the CDR3, the DNA is TGTGCCAGCACTGGAGACAGGCGCTATGGCTACACCTTC.

The sample holds a few counts of this clonotype. The rearrangement joins TRBV13 to TRBJ2-7; 7 bases fit TRBD2. V was pared by 3 bases and J by 1 base, with 3 bases of the junction left unmatched. The CDR3 contains 14 residues. The germline V gene has CDR1 PRHDT and CDR2 FYEKMQ (reference sequence). This CDR3 is CASSLSRESYEQYF. The CDR3 nucleotides are TGTGCCAGCAGCTTGTCGCGGGAGTCCTACGAGCAGTACTTC.

This clonotype was seen only a few times. The V call is TRBV20-1, the J call TRBJ2-2; the D gene could be TRBD1 or TRBD2 (7 bases each). The ends were cut back, 4 bases at V and 3 bases at J, with 15 bases in the middle. In germline, CDR1 is DFQATT, CDR2 SNEGSKA (reference sequence). The CDR3 spans 15 residues. The CDR3 loop reads CSAKETGRDTGELFF. In DNA form, the CDR3 reads TGCAGTGCTAAGGAGACAGGGAGGGACACCGGGGAGCTGTTTTTT.

This clonotype has more than one count but fewer than ten. The chain uses TRBV20-1 and TRBJ2-3; the D call may be TRBD1 or TRBD2 (6 bases each). This CDR3 is built from 12 residues. V lost 6 bases, J lost 6 bases, and 13 bases lay in between. CDR1 DFQATT and CDR2 SNEGSKA come from the germline V gene (reference sequence). This chain's CDR3 is CSAPRGADTQYF. CDR3 bases: TGCAGTGCCCCGAGGGGGGCGGATACGCAGTATTTT.

The V gene is TRBV3-1, the J gene TRBJ2-2; no reliable D call. CDR3 size: 15 residues. With 6 bases removed from V and 1 base from J, the gap between germline ends came to 12 bases. Germline V gives CDR1 LGHDT, CDR2 YNNKEL (reference sequence). The CDR3 nucleotides read TGTGCCAGCAGAATGGGGATCCTGAACACCGGGGAGCTGTTTTTT. Residues: CASRMGILNTGELFF.

This clonotype was found many times. The chain carries TRBV20-1 and TRBJ2-1, with 10 positions matching TRBD2. This CDR3 region has 14 residues. Germline V gene data show CDR1 as DFQATT and CDR2 as SNEGSKA (reference sequence). V shed 1 base and J 7 bases; nucleotides not matched to a gene: 4. CDR3 bases: TGCAGTGCTAGAGGGCTAGCGGGAGTGAATGAGCAGTTCTTC. Protein: CSARGLAGVNEQFF.